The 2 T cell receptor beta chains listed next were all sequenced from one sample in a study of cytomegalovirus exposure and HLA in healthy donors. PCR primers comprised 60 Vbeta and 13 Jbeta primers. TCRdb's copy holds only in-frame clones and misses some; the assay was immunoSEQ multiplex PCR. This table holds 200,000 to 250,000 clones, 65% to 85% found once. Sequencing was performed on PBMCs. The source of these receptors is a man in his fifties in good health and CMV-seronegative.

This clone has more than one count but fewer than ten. Here the CDR3 DNA reads TGCGCCAGCAGCCAAAGGACTAGCGGGAGGGGTAATGAGCAGTTCTTC. The encoded protein is CASSQRTSGRGNEQFF. This chain links TRBV4-1 with TRBJ2-1, with TRBD2 matching over 15 bases. This CDR3 is 16 amino acids long. With V trimmed by 2 bases and J by 7 bases, 3 bases remained unmatched. CDR1 and CDR2 (germline): MGHRA, YSYEKL.

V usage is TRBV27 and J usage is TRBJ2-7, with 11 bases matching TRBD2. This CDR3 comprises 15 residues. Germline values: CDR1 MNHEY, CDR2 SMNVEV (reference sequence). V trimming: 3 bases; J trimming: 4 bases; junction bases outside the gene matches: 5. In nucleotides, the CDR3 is TGTGCCAGCAGTTTTTTGGCTAGCGGGAGGTACGAGCAGTACTTC. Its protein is CASSFLASGRYEQYF.